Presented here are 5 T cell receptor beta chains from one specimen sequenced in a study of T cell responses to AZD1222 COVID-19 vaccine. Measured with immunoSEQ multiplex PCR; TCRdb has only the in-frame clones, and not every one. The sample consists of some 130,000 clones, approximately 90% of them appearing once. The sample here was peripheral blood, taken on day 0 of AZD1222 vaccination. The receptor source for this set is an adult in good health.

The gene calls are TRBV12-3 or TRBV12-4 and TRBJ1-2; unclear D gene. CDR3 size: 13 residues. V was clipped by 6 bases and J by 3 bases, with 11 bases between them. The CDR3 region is CASRTSTDYGYTF. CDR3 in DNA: TGTGCCAGCAGAACAAGTACCGACTATGGCTACACCTTC.

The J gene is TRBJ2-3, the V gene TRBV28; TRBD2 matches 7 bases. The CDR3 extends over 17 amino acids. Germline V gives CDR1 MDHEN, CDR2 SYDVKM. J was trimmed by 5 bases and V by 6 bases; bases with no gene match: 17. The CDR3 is CASSLSLRGGPEDTQYF. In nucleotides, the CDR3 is TGTGCCAGCAGCTTGTCATTAAGGGGAGGGCCGGAAGATACGCAGTATTTT.

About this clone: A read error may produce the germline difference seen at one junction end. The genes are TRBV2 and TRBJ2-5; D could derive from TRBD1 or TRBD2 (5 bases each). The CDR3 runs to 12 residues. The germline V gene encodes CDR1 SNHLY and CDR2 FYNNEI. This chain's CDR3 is CASMGRGWTQYF. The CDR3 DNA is TGTGCGAGCATGGGACGCGGGTGGACCCAGTACTTC.

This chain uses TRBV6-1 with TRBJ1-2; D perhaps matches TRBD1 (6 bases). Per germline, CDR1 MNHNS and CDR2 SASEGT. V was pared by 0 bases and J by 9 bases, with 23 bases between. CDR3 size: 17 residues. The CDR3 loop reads CASSEALGGLLVLSYTF. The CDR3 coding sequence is TGTGCCAGCAGTGAAGCGCTTGGGGGCTTGTTGGTATTGAGCTACACCTTC.

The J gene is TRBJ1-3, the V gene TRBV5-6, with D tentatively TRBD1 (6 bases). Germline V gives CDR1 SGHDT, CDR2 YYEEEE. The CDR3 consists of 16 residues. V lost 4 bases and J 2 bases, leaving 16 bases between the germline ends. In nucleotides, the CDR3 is TGTGCCAGCAGCCCGCTGGACAGATCCGCTGGAAACACCATATATTTT. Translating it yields CASSPLDRSAGNTIYF.